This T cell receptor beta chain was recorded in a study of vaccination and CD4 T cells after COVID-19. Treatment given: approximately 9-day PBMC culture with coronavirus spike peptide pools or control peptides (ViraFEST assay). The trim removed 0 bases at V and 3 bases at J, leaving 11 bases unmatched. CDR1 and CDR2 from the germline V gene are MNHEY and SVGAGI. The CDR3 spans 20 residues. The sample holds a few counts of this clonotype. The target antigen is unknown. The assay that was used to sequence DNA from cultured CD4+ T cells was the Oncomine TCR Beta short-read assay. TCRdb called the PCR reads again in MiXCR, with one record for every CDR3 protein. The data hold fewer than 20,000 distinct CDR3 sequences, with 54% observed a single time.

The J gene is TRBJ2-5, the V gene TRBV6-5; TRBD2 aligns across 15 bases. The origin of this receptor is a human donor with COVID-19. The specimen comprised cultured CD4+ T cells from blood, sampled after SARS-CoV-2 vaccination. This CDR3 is CASSYSPERGLAGGKETQYF. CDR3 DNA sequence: TGTGCCAGCAGTTACTCACCCGAGAGGGGACTAGCGGGGGGTAAAGAGACCCAGTACTTC.